The clone carrying this T cell receptor (beta chain) has a count of ten or more. Its antigen is undetermined. The sample comes from a study of HIV-infected patients and healthy controls. Study-level results: HIV-associated CDR3 frequencies dropped significantly during therapy; CMV-associated ones, mostly rising, changed nonsignificantly.

Reverse transcription used about 500 ng RNA and constant-region primers for alpha and beta. Each of the alpha and beta chains got its own library through chain-specific third strand synthesis with indices. MiXCR was run by TCRdb on the 5' RACE reads, yielding one entry per CDR3 protein. The repertoire consists of more than 15,000 distinct CDR3 sequences, with 4.5% to 5.5% occurring once and the leading ten covering roughly 2%. The CDR3 loop spans 14 amino acids. In germline, CDR1 is SQVTM, CDR2 ANQGSEA. V trimming: 1 base; J trimming: 5 bases; junction bases outside the gene matches: 6. Whole blood was used without fractionation, so all unsorted peripheral T cells were included.

Material: blood. The V call is TRBV29-1, the J call TRBJ1-1; 8 bases are shared with TRBD1. This TCR derives from an adult in good health. CDR3 in amino acids: CSVEGATGATEAFF. The CDR3 DNA sequence: TGCAGCGTTGAAGGCGCGACAGGGGCTACTGAAGCTTTCTTT.